The 2 T cell receptor beta chains reported below all come from one sample, sequenced in a study of T cells after yellow fever vaccination (dated by TCRdb to about 2019). In the paper's terms, the treatment or condition label means: live attenuated yellow fever vaccine strain. Libraries came from 5' RACE. The reads were generated on an Illumina HiSeq 2500. TCRdb passed the public sequencing reads through fastp at Q25 and MiXCR, retaining productive beta sequences. Duplicate CDR3 protein sequences are folded into a single record with the most common DNA and genes. This sample comprises around 400,000 distinct CDR3 sequences, 11% of them detected only once. The leading ten clones occupy around 19% of the sample. The source was PBMCs, collected on the day of the first yellow fever vaccination. The receptors originated from a man between 18 and 35 years old who received the YFV17D yellow fever vaccine.

There are a few counts of this clonotype. The chain carries TRBV7-8 and TRBJ1-5, with D possibly being TRBD1 (6 bases). Germline loops: CDR1 SGHVS, CDR2 FQNEAQ. The CDR3 totals 15 residues. Trimming pared 4 bases from V and 3 bases from J, leaving 13 bases between. This CDR3 reads CASSSHREVNQPQHF. CDR3 coding DNA: TGTGCCAGCAGCTCTCACAGGGAGGTCAATCAGCCCCAGCATTTT.

This chain connects TRBV24-1 to TRBJ2-2, with 9 bases identical to TRBD2. The V gene's germline CDR1 is KGHDR and CDR2 SFDVKD. This CDR3 contains 16 residues. V lost 4 bases to trimming and J lost 1 base; unmatched junction nucleotides: 3. The chain's CDR3 is CATSELTSGNTGELFF. DNA of the CDR3: TGTGCCACCAGTGAACTGACTAGCGGGAACACCGGGGAGCTGTTTTTT.